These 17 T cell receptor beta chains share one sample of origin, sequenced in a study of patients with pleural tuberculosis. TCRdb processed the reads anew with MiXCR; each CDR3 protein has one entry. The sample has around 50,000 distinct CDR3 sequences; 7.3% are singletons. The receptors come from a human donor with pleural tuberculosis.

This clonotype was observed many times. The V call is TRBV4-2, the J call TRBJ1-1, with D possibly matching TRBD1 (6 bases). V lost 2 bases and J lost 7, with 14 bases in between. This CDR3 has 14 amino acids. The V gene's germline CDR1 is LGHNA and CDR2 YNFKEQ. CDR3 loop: CASSQTMGTFEAFF. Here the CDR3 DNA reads TGTGCCAGCAGCCAAACGATGGGGACATTTGAAGCTTTCTTT.

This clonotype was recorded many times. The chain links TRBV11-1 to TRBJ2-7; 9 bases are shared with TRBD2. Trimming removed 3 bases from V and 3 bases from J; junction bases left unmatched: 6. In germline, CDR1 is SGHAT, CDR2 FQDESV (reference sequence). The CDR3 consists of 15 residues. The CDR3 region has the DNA TGTGCCAGCAGCTTTACAACTAGCGGGCACTACGAGCAGTACGTC. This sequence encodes CASSFTTSGHYEQYV.

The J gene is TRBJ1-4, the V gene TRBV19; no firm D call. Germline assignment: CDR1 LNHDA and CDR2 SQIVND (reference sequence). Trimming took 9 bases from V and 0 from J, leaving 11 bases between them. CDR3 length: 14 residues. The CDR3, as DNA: TGTGCCAGCCCGACAAAGGCAACTAATGAAAAACTGTTTTTT. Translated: CASPTKATNEKLFF.

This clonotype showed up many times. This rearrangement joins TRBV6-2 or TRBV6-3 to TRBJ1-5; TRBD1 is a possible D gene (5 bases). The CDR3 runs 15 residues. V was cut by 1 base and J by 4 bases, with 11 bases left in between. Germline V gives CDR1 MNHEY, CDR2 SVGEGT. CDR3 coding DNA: TGTGCCAGCAGTTACTTGAGACAGACAAATCAGCCCCAGCATTTT. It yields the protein CASSYLRQTNQPQHF.

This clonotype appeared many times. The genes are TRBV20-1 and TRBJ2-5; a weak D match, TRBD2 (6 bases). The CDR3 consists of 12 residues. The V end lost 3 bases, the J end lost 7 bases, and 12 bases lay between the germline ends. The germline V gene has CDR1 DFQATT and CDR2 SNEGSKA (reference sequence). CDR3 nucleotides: TGCAGTGCTAGCGAGGGAGGAGCGACCCAGTACTTC. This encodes CSASEGGATQYF.

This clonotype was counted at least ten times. In nucleotides, the CDR3 is TGCAGCGTGGAGCTCACTAGCACAGATACGCAGTATTTT. Translated: CSVELTSTDTQYF. The chain joins TRBV29-1 to TRBJ2-3, with no clear D. V was clipped by 6 bases and J by 0 bases, with 10 bases between them. The CDR3 has 13 residues. Looked up from germline, CDR1 is SQVTM and CDR2 is ANQGSEA.

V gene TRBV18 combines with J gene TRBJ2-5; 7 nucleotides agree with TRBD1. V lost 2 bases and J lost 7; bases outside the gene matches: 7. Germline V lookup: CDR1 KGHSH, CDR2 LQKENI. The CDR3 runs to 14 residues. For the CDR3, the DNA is TGTGCCAGCTCACCAACAGGGGTGCATGGGACCCAGTACTTC. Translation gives CASSPTGVHGTQYF.

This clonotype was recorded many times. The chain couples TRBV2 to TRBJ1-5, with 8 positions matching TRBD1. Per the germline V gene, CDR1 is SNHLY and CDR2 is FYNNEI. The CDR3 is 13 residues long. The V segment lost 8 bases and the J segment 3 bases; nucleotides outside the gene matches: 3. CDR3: CASDRGNNQPQHF. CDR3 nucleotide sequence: TGTGCCAGCGACAGGGGCAACAATCAGCCCCAGCATTTT.

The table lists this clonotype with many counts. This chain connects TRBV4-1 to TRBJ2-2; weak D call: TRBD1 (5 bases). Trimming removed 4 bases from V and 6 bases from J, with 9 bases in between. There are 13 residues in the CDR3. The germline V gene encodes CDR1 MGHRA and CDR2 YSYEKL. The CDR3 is CASSPQVAGELFF. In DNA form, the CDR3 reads TGCGCCAGCAGCCCACAGGTAGCCGGGGAGCTGTTTTTT.

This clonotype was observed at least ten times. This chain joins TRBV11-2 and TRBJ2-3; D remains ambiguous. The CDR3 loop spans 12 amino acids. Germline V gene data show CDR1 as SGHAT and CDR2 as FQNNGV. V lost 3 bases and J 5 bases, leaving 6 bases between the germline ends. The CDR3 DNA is TGTGCCAGCAGCTTCTCGCAAGATACGCAGTATTTT. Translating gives CASSFSQDTQYF.

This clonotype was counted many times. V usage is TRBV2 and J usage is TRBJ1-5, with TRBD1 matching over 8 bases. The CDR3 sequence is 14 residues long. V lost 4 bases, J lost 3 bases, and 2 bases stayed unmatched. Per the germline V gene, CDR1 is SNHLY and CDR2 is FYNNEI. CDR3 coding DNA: TGTGCCAGCAGTGTGGGACAGGTCAATCAGCCCCAGCATTTT. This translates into CASSVGQVNQPQHF.

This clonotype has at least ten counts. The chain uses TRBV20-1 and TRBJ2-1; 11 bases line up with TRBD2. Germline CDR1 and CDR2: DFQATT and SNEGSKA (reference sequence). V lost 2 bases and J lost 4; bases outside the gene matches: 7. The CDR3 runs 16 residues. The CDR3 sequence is CSARPLAGGGYNEQFF. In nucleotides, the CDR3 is TGCAGTGCTAGACCCTTAGCGGGAGGGGGTTACAATGAGCAGTTCTTC.

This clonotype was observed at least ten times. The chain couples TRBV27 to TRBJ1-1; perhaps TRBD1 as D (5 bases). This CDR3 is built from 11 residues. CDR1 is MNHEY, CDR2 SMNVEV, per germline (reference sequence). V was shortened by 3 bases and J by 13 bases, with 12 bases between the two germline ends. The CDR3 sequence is CASSLGGMDFF. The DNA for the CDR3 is TGTGCCAGCAGTTTGGGGGGAATGGATTTCTTT.

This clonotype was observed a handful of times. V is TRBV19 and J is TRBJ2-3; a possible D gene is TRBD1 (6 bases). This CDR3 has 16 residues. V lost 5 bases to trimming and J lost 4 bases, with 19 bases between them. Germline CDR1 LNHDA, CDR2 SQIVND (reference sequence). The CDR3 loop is CASSPKRTASPDTQYF. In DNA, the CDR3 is TGTGCCAGTAGTCCAAAACGGACAGCGAGTCCAGATACGCAGTATTTT.

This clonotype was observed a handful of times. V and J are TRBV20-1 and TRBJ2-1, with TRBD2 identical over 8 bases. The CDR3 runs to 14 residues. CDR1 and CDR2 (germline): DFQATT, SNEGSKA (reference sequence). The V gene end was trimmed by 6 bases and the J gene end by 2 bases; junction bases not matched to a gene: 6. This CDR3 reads CSAPRTSPYNEQFF. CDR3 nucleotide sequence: TGCAGTGCCCCCCGGACTAGCCCCTACAATGAGCAGTTCTTC.

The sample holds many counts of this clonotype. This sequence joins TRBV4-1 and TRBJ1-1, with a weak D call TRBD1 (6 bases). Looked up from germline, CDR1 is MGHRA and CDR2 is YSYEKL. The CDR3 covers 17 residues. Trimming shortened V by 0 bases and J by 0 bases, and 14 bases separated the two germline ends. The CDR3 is CASSQDLKGGMNTEAFF. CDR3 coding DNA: TGCGCCAGCAGCCAAGATCTAAAGGGGGGAATGAACACTGAAGCTTTCTTT.

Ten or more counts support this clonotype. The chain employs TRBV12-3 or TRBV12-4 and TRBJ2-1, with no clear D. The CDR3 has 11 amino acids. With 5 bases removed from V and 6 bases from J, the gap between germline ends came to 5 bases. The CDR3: CASSPFNEQFF. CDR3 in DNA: TGTGCCAGCAGTCCCTTCAATGAGCAGTTCTTC.